The source of this T cell receptor beta chain is a study of vaccination effects on CD4 cells after COVID-19. About the study: Using viral peptide pools, the ViraFEST assay grew out antigen-specific CD4+ T cells prior to sequencing.

Here immunoSEQ multiplex PCR was the method, and the copy in TCRdb shows in-frame clones only, minus some. The table lists tens of thousands of clones, approximately 70% of them singletons. Comments on this clone: The antigen is unknown.

Once cultured for roughly nine days, the cells underwent separation to obtain CD4+ T cells. Vaccination of participants consisted of two doses of either the BNT162b2 or mRNA-1273 vaccine. Cultures got half-medium changes with IL-2 on days 3 and 7. With 1 base removed from V and 4 bases from J, the gap between germline ends came to 10 bases. The CDR3 covers 14 residues. Germline V lookup: CDR1 LNHDA, CDR2 SQIVND (reference sequence). V and J are TRBV19 and TRBJ1-2, with a tentative D call TRBD1 (5 bases). Sample: CD4+ T cells from PBMCs cultured without peptide, taken after COVID-19 vaccination. The receptor was derived from a human donor who received a COVID-19 vaccine. In DNA form, the CDR3 reads TGTGCCAGTAGTATAGGGTCAGGGACCTATGGCTACACCTTC. Its translation: CASSIGSGTYGYTF.